These 30 T cell receptor beta chains came from one sample sequenced in a study of cytomegalovirus exposure and HLA in healthy donors. Both 60 Vbeta primers and 13 Jbeta primers went into the PCR. The method was immunoSEQ multiplex PCR; TCRdb's version includes in-frame clones alone and lacks a portion of them. The sample consists of 210,000 or so clones, about 83% of them appearing once. Sequenced input: PBMCs. The receptors were gathered from a human donor in good health.

The chain employs TRBV28 and TRBJ2-1; 7 bases align to TRBD2. The germline V gene encodes CDR1 MDHEN and CDR2 SYDVKM. With 6 bases clipped from V and 7 bases from J, the junction kept 12 bases outside the gene matches. CDR3 size: 15 residues. The CDR3, as DNA: TGTGCCAGCAGCCCCCCCTGGGAGGGACGGAATGAGCAGTTCTTC. Translation gives CASSPPWEGRNEQFF.

This clone occurred a few times. The sample holds other DNA sequences that translate to the same CDR3. The CDR3 region is CASSPGLAGPYEQYF. The CDR3 nucleotides are TGTGCCAGCTCACCAGGACTAGCGGGACCCTACGAGCAGTACTTC. The chain uses TRBV18 and TRBJ2-7; TRBD2 matches 12 bases. The CDR3 covers 15 residues. Germline CDR1 reads KGHSH; CDR2 reads LQKENI. V lost 2 bases, J lost 2 bases, and 1 base stayed unmatched.

V is TRBV5-1 and J is TRBJ2-3; D is ambiguous. The CDR3 length is 15 residues. Per the germline V gene, CDR1 is SGHRS and CDR2 is YFSETQ. The V end lost 0 bases, the J end lost 6 bases, and 14 bases lay between the germline ends. CDR3 residues: CASSLEVSPMDTQYF. CDR3 DNA sequence: TGCGCCAGCAGCTTGGAGGTTAGCCCAATGGATACGCAGTATTTT.

Remarks on this clone: The germline gene is not matched at one end of the junction; a read error may be the cause. The chain employs TRBV7-6 and TRBJ1-1; TRBD1 matches 10 bases. Germline V gene lookup returns CDR1 SGHVS and CDR2 FNYEAQ. This CDR3 has 18 residues. The CDR3 DNA reads TGTGTCAGCAGCTTAGCCCCGACAGGGGGCGTAAGGAACACTGAAGCTTTCTTT. It yields the protein CVSSLAPTGGVRNTEAFF. Full variable domain (remainder filled in from reference TRBV7-6 and TRBJ1-1): GAGVSQSPRYKVTKRGQDVALRCDPISGHVSLYWYRQALGQGPEFLTYFNYEAQQDKSGLPNDRFSAERPEGSISTLTIQRTEQRDSAMYRCVSSLAPTGGVRNTEAFFGQGTRLTVV.

The J gene is TRBJ2-7, the V gene TRBV6-1; a weak D match, TRBD2 (5 bases). This CDR3 is 17 amino acids long. V was cut by 3 bases and J by 0 bases, with 18 bases left in between. From germline, CDR1 is MNHNS and CDR2 SASEGT. CDR3 protein: CASSDRQRVKVSYEQYF. The CDR3 DNA sequence: TGTGCCAGCAGTGACCGCCAGAGGGTTAAAGTCTCCTACGAGCAGTACTTC.

The chain carries TRBV19 and TRBJ1-4; perhaps TRBD1 as D (6 bases). CDR1 is LNHDA, CDR2 SQIVND, per germline (reference sequence). The CDR3 is made up of 14 amino acids. V gave up 5 bases and J gave up 5 bases, with 12 bases separating them. CDR3: CASSPQGPNEKLFF. Here the CDR3 DNA reads TGTGCCAGTAGTCCACAGGGCCCCAATGAAAAACTGTTTTTT.

V and J are TRBV5-1 and TRBJ2-1; 11 positions agree with TRBD2. V gave up 4 bases and J gave up 7 bases; unmatched junction bases: 10. Germline V gene sequence: CDR1 SGHRS, CDR2 YFSETQ. The CDR3 is 16 residues long. In DNA, the CDR3 is TGCGCCAGCAGCACCATACTAGCGGGAGTGCGGAATGAGCAGTTCTTC. Amino acids: CASSTILAGVRNEQFF.

V gene TRBV7-2 combines with J gene TRBJ2-3, with TRBD2 matching 7 bases. V gave up 6 bases and J gave up 6 bases; unmatched junction bases: 6. The CDR3 sequence is 13 residues long. Germline CDR1 SGHTA, CDR2 FQGNSA. The CDR3 here is CASSPTSPDTQYF. The CDR3 bases are TGTGCCAGCAGTCCGACTAGCCCGGATACGCAGTATTTT.

This clone was seen a handful of times. The V gene is TRBV4-1, the J gene TRBJ2-1; 9 positions match TRBD1. Germline CDR1 is MGHRA and CDR2 is YSYEKL. The ends lost 0 bases at V and 3 bases at J; junction bases unmatched: 9. The length of the CDR3 is 18 residues. The CDR3 region has the DNA TGCGCCAGCAGCCAAGACCAATACCGGGACAGGGTCTACAATGAGCAGTTCTTC. Translating gives CASSQDQYRDRVYNEQFF.

The chain is built from TRBV27 and TRBJ2-7; 8 bases agree with TRBD2. The CDR3 sequence is 14 residues long. Germline-derived CDR1 and CDR2 are MNHEY and SMNVEV (reference sequence). The ends lost 6 bases at V and 5 bases at J; junction bases unmatched: 9. The CDR3 DNA sequence: TGTGCCAGCAGCCAAAGAGCGGGAGTGGACGAGCAGTACTTC. This encodes CASSQRAGVDEQYF.

This chain uses TRBV7-2 with TRBJ2-2; D call uncertain. This CDR3 comprises 15 residues. Germline V lookup: CDR1 SGHTA, CDR2 FQGNSA. V was clipped by 1 base and J by 4 bases, with 10 bases between them. This CDR3 is CASSLGLAGTGELFF. The CDR3 DNA is TGTGCCAGCAGCTTAGGGCTTGCAGGCACCGGGGAGCTGTTTTTT.

The chain recombines TRBV6-6 with TRBJ1-1, with D possibly being TRBD1 (5 bases). Trimming took 2 bases from V and 0 from J, leaving 7 bases between them. Germline V gene sequence: CDR1 MNHNY, CDR2 SVGAGI (reference sequence). The CDR3 spans 14 residues. The CDR3 spells CASSYKGMNTEAFF. The DNA of the CDR3 is TGTGCCAGCAGTTACAAGGGGATGAACACTGAAGCTTTCTTT.

The CDR3 sequence is CASSLAGTGVHNEQFF. The CDR3 region has the DNA TGCGCCAGCAGCTTGGCCGGGACAGGGGTTCACAATGAGCAGTTCTTC. V is TRBV5-1 and J is TRBJ2-1, with 10 nucleotides matching TRBD1. The J segment lost 5 bases and the V segment lost 0 bases, leaving 5 bases of the junction unmatched. This CDR3 is 16 amino acids long. The V gene's germline CDR1 is SGHRS and CDR2 YFSETQ.

The V and J genes are TRBV12-5 and TRBJ2-3; 8 nucleotides align to TRBD2. From germline, CDR1 is LGHNT and CDR2 FRNRAP. CDR3 size: 17 residues. V was pared by 0 bases and J by 2 bases, with 7 bases of the junction left unmatched. CDR3 region: CASGLVLVAGFTDTQYF. CDR3 coding DNA: TGTGCTAGTGGTTTGGTACTGGTAGCGGGGTTCACAGATACGCAGTATTTT.

This clone has only a few counts. The chain combines TRBV6-4 with TRBJ2-3; TRBD2 agrees at 7 bases. The CDR3 loop spans 15 amino acids. Germline V lookup: CDR1 MRHNA, CDR2 SNTAGT. With V trimmed by 3 bases and J by 7 bases, 10 bases remained unmatched. The CDR3 DNA is TGTGCCAGCAGTGAGTCCGGGGAGGGCCACCATACGCAGTATTTT. Amino acid sequence: CASSESGEGHHTQYF.

The chain carries TRBV19 and TRBJ2-1; TRBD2 agrees at 11 bases. Germline CDR1 reads LNHDA; CDR2 reads SQIVND (reference sequence). V shed 7 bases and J 4 bases; nucleotides not matched to a gene: 9. This CDR3 comprises 16 residues. Here the CDR3 reads CASIGYGTSGYNEQFF. DNA of the CDR3: TGTGCCAGTATTGGGTACGGGACTAGCGGTTACAATGAGCAGTTCTTC.

This chain uses TRBV7-8 with TRBJ2-5; 7 positions match TRBD1. The end of the DNA fits TRBJ2-7 better, so the J call may be wrong. CDR3 length equals 15 residues. Germline V gene lookup returns CDR1 SGHVS and CDR2 FQNEAQ. CDR3 in amino acids: CASSLTETGIYEQYF. DNA for the CDR3: TGTGCCAGCAGCCTTACCGAGACAGGGATATACGAGCAGTACTTC.

This rearrangement joins TRBV28 to TRBJ2-3, with no clear D. The CDR3 covers 14 residues. Germline V gene sequence: CDR1 MDHEN, CDR2 SYDVKM. Between the trimmed V and J ends, which lost 6 bases and 3 bases, there was a span of 13 bases. The CDR3 region is CASSSGPRTDTQYF. The CDR3 DNA is TGTGCCAGCAGCAGTGGGCCGCGAACAGATACGCAGTATTTT.

Only one count was recorded for this clone. The V gene is TRBV25-1, the J gene TRBJ2-5; 7 bases align to TRBD2. Germline V lookup: CDR1 MGHDK, CDR2 SYGVNS. CDR3 length equals 16 residues. V was clipped by 3 bases and J by 3 bases; unmatched bases: 10. The CDR3 protein is CASSDLRPSGKETQYF. In nucleotides, the CDR3 is TGTGCCAGCAGTGATTTGAGGCCTAGCGGTAAAGAGACCCAGTACTTC.

CDR3 DNA sequence: TGTGCCAGCAGCCAAGGTCTAGGGGGAGATACGCAGTATTTT. Its translation is CASSQGLGGDTQYF. The chain links TRBV4-2 to TRBJ2-3, with D possibly TRBD1 on 6 matching bases. The V and J ends lost 1 base and 5 bases respectively, with 10 bases between them. From germline, CDR1 is LGHNA and CDR2 YNFKEQ. This CDR3 is 14 amino acids long.

The chain joins TRBV28 to TRBJ1-4; possible D gene TRBD1, 6 bases. Trimming left V 5 bases short and J 3 bases short, with 13 bases between. The germline gives CDR1 MDHEN, CDR2 SYDVKM. The CDR3 has 15 amino acids. The CDR3 nucleotides are TGTGCCAGCAGTCTAAGAGCAGGGGCTAATGAAAAACTGTTTTTT. Translating it yields CASSLRAGANEKLFF.

V and J are TRBV7-2 and TRBJ2-1; 12 bases agree with TRBD2. The ends lost 5 bases at V and 5 bases at J; junction bases unmatched: 10. The CDR3 runs to 17 residues. The V gene's germline CDR1 is SGHTA and CDR2 FQGNSA. In DNA form, the CDR3 reads TGTGCCAGCAGCCCGACTAGCGGGAGACGAAATAACAATGAGCAGTTCTTC. This encodes CASSPTSGRRNNNEQFF.

V gene TRBV19 combines with J gene TRBJ2-2; 11 bases line up with TRBD2. J was trimmed by 3 bases and V by 4 bases; bases with no gene match: 4. This CDR3 comprises 16 residues. CDR1 is LNHDA and CDR2 is SQIVND in the germline V gene (reference sequence). The CDR3 sequence is CASSRGLADYTGELFF. The CDR3 region has the DNA TGTGCCAGTAGTAGGGGACTAGCGGACTACACCGGGGAGCTGTTTTTT.

The chain couples TRBV5-4 to TRBJ2-3; D is possibly TRBD1 (6 bases). The length of the CDR3 is 15 residues. Trimming pared 0 bases from V and 4 bases from J, leaving 12 bases between. Germline CDR1 SGHNT, CDR2 YYREEE (reference sequence). The chain's CDR3 is CASSLDRVKADTQYF. Here the CDR3 DNA reads TGTGCCAGCAGCTTGGACAGGGTGAAGGCAGATACGCAGTATTTT. The whole variable domain, filled in from reference TRBV5-4 and TRBJ2-3, reads ETGVTQSPTHLIKTRGQQVTLRCSSQSGHNTVSWYQQALGQGPQFIFQYYREEENGRGNFPPRFSGLQFPNYSSELNVNALELDDSALYLCASSLDRVKADTQYFGPGTRLTVL.

The V and J genes are TRBV6-5 and TRBJ1-5, with a possible D match to TRBD1 (5 bases). This CDR3 has 15 amino acids. The V gene's germline CDR1 is MNHEY and CDR2 SVGAGI. V was shortened by 6 bases and J by 1 base, with 13 bases between the two germline ends. The CDR3 sequence is CASRDTGLSNQPQHF. Written as DNA, the CDR3 is TGTGCCAGCAGGGACACAGGATTAAGCAATCAGCCCCAGCATTTT.

This rearrangement joins TRBV6-5 to TRBJ1-1; D remains ambiguous. Germline V lookup: CDR1 MNHEY, CDR2 SVGAGI. The germline V and J ends were trimmed by 5 bases and 11 bases, with 12 bases remaining between them. The CDR3 loop spans 11 amino acids. The CDR3 here is CASSTAGKAFF. DNA of the CDR3: TGTGCCAGCAGTACGGCGGGGAAGGCTTTCTTT.

This rearrangement joins TRBV10-2 to TRBJ2-4, with 9 bases lining up with TRBD2. Germline CDR1 and CDR2: WSHSY and SAAADI. CDR3 length: 15 residues. Trimming removed 7 bases from V and 8 bases from J; junction bases left unmatched: 12. CDR3 protein: CASKLLAGGWDIQYF. As DNA, the CDR3 is TGCGCCAGCAAGTTACTAGCGGGTGGGTGGGACATTCAGTACTTC.

The V and J genes are TRBV9 and TRBJ1-1, with D uncertain. Germline-derived CDR1 and CDR2 are SGDLS and YYNGEE. V gave up 4 bases and J gave up 3 bases, with 10 bases separating them. This CDR3 contains 13 residues. CDR3 residues: CASSSIVDTEAFF. CDR3 nucleotides: TGTGCCAGCAGCTCCATAGTGGACACTGAAGCTTTCTTT. The variable domain in full, completed from reference TRBV9 and TRBJ1-1, reads DSGVTQTPKHLITATGQRVTLRCSPRSGDLSVYWYQQSLDQGLQFLIQYYNGEERAKGNILERFSAQQFPDLHSELNLSSLELGDSALYFCASSSIVDTEAFFGQGTRLTVV.

In DNA, the CDR3 is TGTGCCAGCAGTGAACCGGGGACAGTCTATGGCTACACCTTC. Translated, it gives CASSEPGTVYGYTF. The J gene is TRBJ1-2, the V gene TRBV6-1, with TRBD1 matching 7 bases. Germline V gives CDR1 MNHNS, CDR2 SASEGT. J gave up 4 bases and V 2 bases, and 4 bases lay outside the gene matches. This CDR3 has 14 residues.

The chain joins TRBV11-2 to TRBJ2-7; possible D gene TRBD2, 6 bases. The length of the CDR3 is 14 residues. Germline CDR1 is SGHAT and CDR2 is FQNNGV. V was trimmed by 1 base and J by 2 bases, leaving 9 bases between them. The CDR3 nucleotides read TGTGCCAGCAGCTTAGGGAGGGGCGCCTACGAGCAGTACTTC. As protein: CASSLGRGAYEQYF.